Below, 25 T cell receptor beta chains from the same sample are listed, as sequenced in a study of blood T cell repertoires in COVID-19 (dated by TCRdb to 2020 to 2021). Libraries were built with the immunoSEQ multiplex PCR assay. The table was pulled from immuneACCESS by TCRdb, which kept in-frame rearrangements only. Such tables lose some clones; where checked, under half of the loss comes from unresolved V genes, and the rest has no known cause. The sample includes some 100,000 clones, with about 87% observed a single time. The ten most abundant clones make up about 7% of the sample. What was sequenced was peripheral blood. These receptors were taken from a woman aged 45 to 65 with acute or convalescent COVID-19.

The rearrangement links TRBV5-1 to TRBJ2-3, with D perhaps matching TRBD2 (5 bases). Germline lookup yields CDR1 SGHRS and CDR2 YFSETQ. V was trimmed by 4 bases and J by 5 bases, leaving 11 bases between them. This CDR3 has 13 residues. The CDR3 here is CASSLQGRDTQYF. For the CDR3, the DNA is TGCGCCAGCAGCCTCCAAGGGAGAGATACGCAGTATTTT. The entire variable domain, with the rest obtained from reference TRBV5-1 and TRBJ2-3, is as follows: KAGVTQTPRYLIKTRGQQVTLSCSPISGHRSVSWYQQTPGQGLQFLFEYFSETQRNKGNFPGRFSGRQFSNSRSEMNVSTLELGDSALYLCASSLQGRDTQYFGPGTRLTVL.

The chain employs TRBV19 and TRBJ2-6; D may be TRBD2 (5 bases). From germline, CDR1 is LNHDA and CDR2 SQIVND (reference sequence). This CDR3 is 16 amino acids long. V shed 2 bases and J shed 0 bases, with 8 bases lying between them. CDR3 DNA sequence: TGTGCCAGTAGTATACTAGCCATCTCTGGGGCCAACGTCCTGACTTTC. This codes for CASSILAISGANVLTF.

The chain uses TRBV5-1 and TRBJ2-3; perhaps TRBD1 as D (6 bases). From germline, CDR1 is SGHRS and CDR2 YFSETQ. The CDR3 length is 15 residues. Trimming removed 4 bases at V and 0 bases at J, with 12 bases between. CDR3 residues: CASSPPTGSTDTQYF. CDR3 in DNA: TGCGCCAGCAGCCCGCCTACAGGGAGCACAGATACGCAGTATTTT.

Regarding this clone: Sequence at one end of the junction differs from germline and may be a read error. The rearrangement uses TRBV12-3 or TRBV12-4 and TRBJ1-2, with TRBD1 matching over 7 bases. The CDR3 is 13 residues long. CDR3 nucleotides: TGTGCCAGCAGTTCAACAGGGGCTGGGACCTCCTTCTTC. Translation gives CASSSTGAGTSFF.

CDR3 nucleotides: TGTGCCAGCAGTACGACAGTTCGAGAGCCCCAGCATTTT. Protein product: CASSTTVREPQHF. The J gene is TRBJ1-5, the V gene TRBV6-5; D might be TRBD1 (5 bases). CDR1 is MNHEY and CDR2 is SVGAGI in the germline V gene. The CDR3 has 13 residues. The ends were cut back, 5 bases at V and 8 bases at J, with 13 bases in the middle.

DNA for the CDR3: TGTGCCAGTAGTATATATGGCCCCAGGGCCTTTGGCTACACCTTC. This translates into CASSIYGPRAFGYTF. The chain links TRBV19 to TRBJ1-2; a weak D match, TRBD1 (5 bases). There are 15 residues in the CDR3. Trimming left V 2 bases short and J 7 bases short, with 17 bases between. Germline CDR1 and CDR2: LNHDA and SQIVND (reference sequence).

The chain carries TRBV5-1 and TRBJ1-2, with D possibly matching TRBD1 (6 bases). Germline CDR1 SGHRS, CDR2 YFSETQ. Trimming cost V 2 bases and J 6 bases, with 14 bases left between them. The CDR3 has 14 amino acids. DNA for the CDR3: TGCGCCAGCAGCTTCAGGGGAAGGGGACATGGCTACACCTTC. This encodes CASSFRGRGHGYTF.

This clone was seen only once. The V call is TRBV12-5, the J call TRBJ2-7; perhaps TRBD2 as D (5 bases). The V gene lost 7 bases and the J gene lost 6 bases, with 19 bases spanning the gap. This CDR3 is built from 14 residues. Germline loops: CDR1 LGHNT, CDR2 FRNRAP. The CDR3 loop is CASEADGPLGEQYF. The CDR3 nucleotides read TGTGCTAGTGAAGCGGACGGACCCCTGGGCGAGCAGTACTTC. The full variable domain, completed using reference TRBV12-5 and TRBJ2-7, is DARVTQTPRHKVTEMGQEVTMRCQPILGHNTVFWYRQTMMQGLELLAYFRNRAPLDDSGMPKDRFSAEMPDATLATLKIQPSEPRDSAVYFCASEADGPLGEQYFGPGTRLTVT.

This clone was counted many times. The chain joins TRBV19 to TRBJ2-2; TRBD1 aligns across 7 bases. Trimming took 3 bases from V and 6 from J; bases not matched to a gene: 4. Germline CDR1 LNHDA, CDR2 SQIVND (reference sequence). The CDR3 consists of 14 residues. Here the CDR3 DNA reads TGTGCCAGTAGTATCCACAGGGGCGCCGGGGAGCTGTTTTTT. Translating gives CASSIHRGAGELFF.

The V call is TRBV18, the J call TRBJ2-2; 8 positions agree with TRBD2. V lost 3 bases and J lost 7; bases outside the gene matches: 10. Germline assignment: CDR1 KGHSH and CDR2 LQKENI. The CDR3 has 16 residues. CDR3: CASSPWVAGTLGELFF. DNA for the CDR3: TGTGCCAGCTCACCCTGGGTAGCGGGGACACTCGGGGAGCTGTTTTTT.

This CDR3 reads CASSLGQNNYGYTF. CDR3 DNA sequence: TGTGCCAGCAGCTTGGGACAGAATAACTATGGCTACACCTTC. The chain joins TRBV5-6 to TRBJ1-2; D may be TRBD1 (5 bases). Trimming left V 0 bases short and J 1 base short, with 7 bases between. Germline V CDR1 and CDR2: SGHDT, YYEEEE. The CDR3 is 14 amino acids.

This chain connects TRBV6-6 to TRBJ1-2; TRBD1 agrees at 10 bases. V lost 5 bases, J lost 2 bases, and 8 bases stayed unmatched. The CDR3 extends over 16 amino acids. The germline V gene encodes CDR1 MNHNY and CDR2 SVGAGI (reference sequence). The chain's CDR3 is CASSNPGQGMNYGYTF. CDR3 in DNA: TGTGCCAGCAGTAACCCGGGACAGGGGATGAACTATGGCTACACCTTC.

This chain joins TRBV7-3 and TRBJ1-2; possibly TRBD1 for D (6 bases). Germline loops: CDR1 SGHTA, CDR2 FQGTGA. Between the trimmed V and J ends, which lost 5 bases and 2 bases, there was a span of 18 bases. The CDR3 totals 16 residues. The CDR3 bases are TGTGCCAGCAGCGACAGTACAGGGAGGGAGAACTATGGCTACACCTTC. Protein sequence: CASSDSTGRENYGYTF.

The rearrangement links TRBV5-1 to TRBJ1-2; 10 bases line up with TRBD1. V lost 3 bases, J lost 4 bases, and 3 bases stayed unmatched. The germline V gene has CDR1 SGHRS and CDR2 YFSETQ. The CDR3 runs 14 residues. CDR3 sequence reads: CASSSGTGVYGYTF. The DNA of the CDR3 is TGCGCCAGCAGCTCCGGGACAGGGGTCTATGGCTACACCTTC.

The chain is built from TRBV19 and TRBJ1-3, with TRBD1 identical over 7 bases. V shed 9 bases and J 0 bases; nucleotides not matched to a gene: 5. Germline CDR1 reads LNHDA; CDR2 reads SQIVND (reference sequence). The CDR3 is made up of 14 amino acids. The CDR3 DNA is TGTGCCAGCGCTTCAGGGGGCTCTGGAAACACCATATATTTT. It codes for CASASGGSGNTIYF.

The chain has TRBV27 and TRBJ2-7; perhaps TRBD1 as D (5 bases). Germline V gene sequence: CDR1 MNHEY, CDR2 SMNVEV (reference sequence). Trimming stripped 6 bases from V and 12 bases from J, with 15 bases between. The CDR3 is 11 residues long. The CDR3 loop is CASREGVKRYF. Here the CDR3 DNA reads TGTGCCAGCAGAGAAGGGGTTAAGCGGTACTTC.

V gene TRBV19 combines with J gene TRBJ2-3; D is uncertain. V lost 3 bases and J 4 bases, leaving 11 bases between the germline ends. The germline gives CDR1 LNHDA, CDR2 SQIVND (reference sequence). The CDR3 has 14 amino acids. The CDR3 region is CASSISLASDTQYF. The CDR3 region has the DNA TGTGCCAGTAGTATCTCCTTAGCCTCAGATACGCAGTATTTT.

The CDR3 loop is CASSTGHRGNEQFF. The CDR3 bases are TGCGCCAGCAGCACGGGCCATAGGGGGAATGAGCAGTTCTTC. The rearrangement uses TRBV5-1 and TRBJ2-1; D is possibly TRBD1 (6 bases). The CDR3 contains 14 residues. CDR1 SGHRS and CDR2 YFSETQ come from the germline V gene. V lost 4 bases to trimming and J lost 7 bases, with 15 bases between them.

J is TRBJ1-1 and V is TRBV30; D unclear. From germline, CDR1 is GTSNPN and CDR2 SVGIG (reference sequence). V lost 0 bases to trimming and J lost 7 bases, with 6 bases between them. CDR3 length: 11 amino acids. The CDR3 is CAWSVTREAFF. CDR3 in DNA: TGTGCCTGGAGTGTAACACGTGAAGCTTTCTTT. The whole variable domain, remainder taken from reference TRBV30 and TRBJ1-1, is SQTIHQWPATLVQPVGSPLSLECTVEGTSNPNLYWYRQAAGRGLQLLFYSVGIGQISSEVPQNLSASRPQDRQFILSSKKLLLSDSGFYLCAWSVTREAFFGQGTRLTVV.

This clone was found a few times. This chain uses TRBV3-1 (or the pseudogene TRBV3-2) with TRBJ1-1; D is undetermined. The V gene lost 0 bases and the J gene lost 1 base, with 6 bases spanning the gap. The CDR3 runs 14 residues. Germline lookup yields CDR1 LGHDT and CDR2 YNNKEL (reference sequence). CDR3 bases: TGTGCCAGCAGCCAAGAATGGAGGAACACTGAAGCTTTCTTT. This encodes CASSQEWRNTEAFF.

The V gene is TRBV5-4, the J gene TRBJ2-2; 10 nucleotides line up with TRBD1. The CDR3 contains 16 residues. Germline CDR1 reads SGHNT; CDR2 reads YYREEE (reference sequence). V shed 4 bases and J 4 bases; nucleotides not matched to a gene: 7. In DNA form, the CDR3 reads TGTGCCAGCAGCCCTCCCGGGACAGGGGCCACCGGGGAGCTGTTTTTT. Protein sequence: CASSPPGTGATGELFF.

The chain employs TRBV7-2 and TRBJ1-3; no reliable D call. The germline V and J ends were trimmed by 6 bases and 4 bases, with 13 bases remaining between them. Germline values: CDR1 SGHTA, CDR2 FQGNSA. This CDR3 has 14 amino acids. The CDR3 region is CASSESAGGNTIYF. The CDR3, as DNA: TGTGCCAGCAGTGAATCGGCAGGAGGAAACACCATATATTTT.

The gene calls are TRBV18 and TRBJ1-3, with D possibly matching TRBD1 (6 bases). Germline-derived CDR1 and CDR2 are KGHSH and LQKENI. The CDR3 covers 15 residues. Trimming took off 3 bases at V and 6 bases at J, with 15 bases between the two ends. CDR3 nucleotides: TGTGCCAGCTCACCCCGCGACAGGATATCAAACACCATATATTTT. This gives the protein CASSPRDRISNTIYF.

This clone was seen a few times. This CDR3 reads CASSQVHFGQGANYGYTF. As DNA, the CDR3 is TGTGCCAGCAGCCAAGTTCATTTCGGACAGGGAGCTAACTATGGCTACACCTTC. The rearrangement links TRBV3-1 (or the pseudogene TRBV3-2) to TRBJ1-2, with 8 bases aligning to TRBD1. CDR3 length: 18 residues. Germline lookup yields CDR1 LGHDT and CDR2 YNNKEL (reference sequence). V shed 1 base and J 0 bases; nucleotides not matched to a gene: 10.

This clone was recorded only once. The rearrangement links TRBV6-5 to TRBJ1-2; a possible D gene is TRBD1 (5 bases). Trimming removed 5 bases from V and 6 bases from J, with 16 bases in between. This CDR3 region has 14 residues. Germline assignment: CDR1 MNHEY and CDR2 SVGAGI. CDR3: CASSPYWGGDGYTF. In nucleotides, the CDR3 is TGTGCCAGCAGTCCCTATTGGGGCGGGGATGGCTACACCTTC.